This T cell receptor beta chain was identified during a study of blood T cell repertoires in COVID-19. Study background: COVID-19 samples collected from the United States, Italy and Spain covered acute and convalescent phases. The analysed material was cDNA or gDNA that came from T cells, B-cell-depleted T cells, or PBMCs.

One Seattle source followed patients from active infection through their disease course. Under the authors' procedure: Researchers report that nucleated cell counts were estimated from reference gene primer amplification. Using immunoSEQ multiplex PCR, the repertoire was profiled, and TCRdb retains in-frame clones only, with some absent. The V and J calls and clone size were taken over from that table, and D and trimming were inferred from the DNA. The sample records about 410,000 clones, 89% being singletons. CDR3 length: 15 residues. Germline CDR1 is SGHTA and CDR2 is FQGNSA. The V segment lost 5 bases and the J segment 3 bases; nucleotides outside the gene matches: 4.

This sequence joins TRBV7-2 and TRBJ2-1, with 10 bases identical to TRBD2. The sequencing sample was made of peripheral blood. This TCR derives from a woman aged 35 to 49 with COVID-19, enrolled during active disease. CDR3 amino acids: CASSTLAGVYNEQFF. CDR3 in DNA: TGTGCCAGCAGCACCCTAGCGGGGGTCTACAATGAGCAGTTCTTC.